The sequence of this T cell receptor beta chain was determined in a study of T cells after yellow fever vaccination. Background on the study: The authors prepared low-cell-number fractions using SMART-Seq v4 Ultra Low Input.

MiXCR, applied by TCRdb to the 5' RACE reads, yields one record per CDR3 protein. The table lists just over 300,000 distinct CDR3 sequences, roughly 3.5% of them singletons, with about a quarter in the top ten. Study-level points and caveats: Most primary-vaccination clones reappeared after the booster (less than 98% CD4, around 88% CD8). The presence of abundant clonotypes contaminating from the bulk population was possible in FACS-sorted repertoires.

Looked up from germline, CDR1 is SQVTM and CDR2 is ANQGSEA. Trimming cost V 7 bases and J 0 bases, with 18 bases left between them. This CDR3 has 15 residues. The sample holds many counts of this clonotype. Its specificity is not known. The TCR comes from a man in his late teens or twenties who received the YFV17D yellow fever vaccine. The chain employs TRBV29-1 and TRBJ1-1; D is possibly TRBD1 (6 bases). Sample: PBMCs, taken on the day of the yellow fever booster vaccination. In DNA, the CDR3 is TGCAGCGGGAACGGGGGGGCTTTTATGAACACTGAAGCTTTCTTT. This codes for CSGNGGAFMNTEAFF.